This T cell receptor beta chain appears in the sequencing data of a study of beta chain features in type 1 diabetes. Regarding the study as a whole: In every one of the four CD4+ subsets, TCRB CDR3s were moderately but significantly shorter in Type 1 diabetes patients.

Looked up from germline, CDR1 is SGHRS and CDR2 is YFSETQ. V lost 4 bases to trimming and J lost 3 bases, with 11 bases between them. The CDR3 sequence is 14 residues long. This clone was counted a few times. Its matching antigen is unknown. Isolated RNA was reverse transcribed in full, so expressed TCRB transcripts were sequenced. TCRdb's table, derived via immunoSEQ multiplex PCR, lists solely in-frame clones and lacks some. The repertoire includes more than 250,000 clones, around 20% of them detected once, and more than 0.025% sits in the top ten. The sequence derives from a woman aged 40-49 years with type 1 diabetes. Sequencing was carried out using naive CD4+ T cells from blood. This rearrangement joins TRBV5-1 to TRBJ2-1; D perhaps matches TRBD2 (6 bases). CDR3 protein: CASSTGTYYNEQFF. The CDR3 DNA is TGCGCCAGCAGCACCGGGACTTACTACAATGAGCAGTTCTTC.